Listed below are T cell receptor beta chains from one sample, sequenced in a study of blood T cell repertoires in COVID-19. Clones were read by immunoSEQ multiplex PCR, and TCRdb kept only the in-frame ones, dropping some. The sample consists of 250,000 to 300,000 clones, around 92% of them appearing once. Input material: PBMCs or T cells enriched from blood (not recorded which). The receptors derive from a woman between 55 and 75 years old who had recovered from COVID-19. The CDR3 runs from the conserved cysteine through the conserved F or W. A D gene is named only where the DNA matches it firmly. Size is omitted from some rows. Given values are once, few, many or a class for expanded clones.

TRBV6-4	TRBJ1-2	NA	NA	CASKPGIGDNYGYTF	TGTGCCAGCAAACCAGGGATAGGGGATAACTATGGCTACACCTTC
TRBV11-2	TRBJ1-6	NA	NA	CASSLVAQVNSPLHF	TGTGCCAGCAGCTTAGTGGCACAGGTAAATTCACCCCTCCACTTT
TRBV2	TRBJ1-4	NA	NA	CASSDFNEKLFF	TGTGCCAGCAGTGACTTTAATGAAAAACTGTTTTTT
TRBV7-3	TRBJ2-2	TRBD1	NA	CASSSHRGPTGELFF	TGTGCCAGCAGCTCCCACAGGGGCCCCACCGGGGAGCTGTTTTTT
TRBV7-6	TRBJ1-5	TRBD1	NA	CASSGTGGIGNQPQHF	TGTGCCAGCAGCGGGACAGGGGGCATAGGTAATCAGCCCCAGCATTTT
TRBV29-1	TRBJ1-2	NA	NA	CSVISTSYTF	TGCAGCGTTATCAGTACCAGCTACACCTTC
TRBV19	TRBJ1-5	NA	NA	CASSHLQDNQPQHF	TGTGCCAGTAGTCACCTACAGGACAATCAGCCCCAGCATTTT
TRBV10-3	TRBJ2-7	NA	NA	CAISQGNEQYF	TGTGCCATCAGTCAGGGCAACGAGCAGTACTTC
TRBV5-1	TRBJ1-2	TRBD1	NA	CASRETGFYGYTF	TGCGCCAGCAGGGAGACAGGGTTTTATGGCTACACCTTC
TRBV5-6	TRBJ1-1	NA	NA	CASSLEDGRVRSNTEAFF	TGTGCCAGCAGCTTGGAGGACGGGAGGGTCAGATCGAACACTGAAGCTTTCTTT
TRBV2	TRBJ2-1	TRBD2	NA	CASSEARGLAGVHEQFF	TGTGCCAGCAGTGAGGCTCGGGGGCTAGCGGGAGTCCATGAGCAGTTCTTC
TRBV5-6	TRBJ2-7	NA	NA	CASSLRRGPHSFYEQYF	TGTGCCAGCAGCTTACGGAGGGGGCCACATTCTTTTTACGAGCAGTACTTC
TRBV5-1	TRBJ1-1	TRBD1	NA	CASAPGQGAHTEAFF	TGCGCCAGCGCTCCGGGACAGGGGGCTCACACTGAAGCTTTCTTT
TRBV9	TRBJ2-3	TRBD2	NA	CASSVGRGGRADTQYF	TGTGCCAGCAGCGTAGGGCGGGGGGGCCGCGCAGATACGCAGTATTTT
TRBV4-1	TRBJ2-2	NA	NA	CASSQITVNPRAGELFF	TGCGCCAGCAGCCAAATCACAGTGAATCCGCGGGCCGGGGAGCTGTTTTTT
TRBV28	TRBJ1-5	NA	NA	CASSLPGGNQPQHF	TGTGCCAGCAGTTTGCCGGGTGGCAATCAGCCCCAGCATTTT
TRBV25-1	TRBJ2-1	TRBD1	NA	CASISRTGASHEQFF	TGTGCCAGCATCTCTAGGACAGGGGCGTCCCATGAGCAGTTCTTC
TRBV14	TRBJ2-7	TRBD2	NA	CASSQGRTSGEQYF	TGTGCCAGCAGCCAGGGGAGGACTAGCGGCGAGCAGTACTTC
TRBV30	TRBJ1-4	NA	few	CAWSPREAGSEKLFF	TGTGCCTGGAGTCCACGTGAGGCTGGTAGCGAAAAACTGTTTTTT
TRBV6-5	TRBJ1-2	TRBD1	NA	CATRQGWGYTF	TGTGCCACCCGACAGGGTTGGGGCTACACCTTC
TRBV10-3	TRBJ2-7	NA	NA	CAISEDRSSYEQYF	TGTGCCATCAGTGAGGACAGGTCGTCCTACGAGCAGTACTTC
TRBV11-2	TRBJ1-2	NA	NA	CASSFRAKQARGYTF	TGTGCCAGCAGCTTTAGGGCGAAACAGGCTCGTGGCTACACCTTC
TRBV5-4	TRBJ2-7	NA	NA	CASSFRAGYEQYF	TGTGCCAGCAGCTTCCGCGCTGGCTACGAGCAGTACTTC
TRBV5-4	TRBJ2-5	NA	NA	CASSLPGSPETQYF	TGTGCCAGCAGCTTGCCCGGGAGTCCGGAGACCCAGTACTTC
TRBV6-4	TRBJ2-3	TRBD2	NA	CASSDSASGGVDTQYF	TGTGCCAGCAGTGACTCAGCCAGCGGGGGGGTAGATACGCAGTATTTT
TRBV19	TRBJ1-6	NA	few	CASSMGVGSSPLHF	TGTGCCAGTAGTATGGGCGTTGGGAGTTCACCCCTCCACTTT
TRBV6-1	TRBJ2-3	NA	NA	CASSEARWAPTDTQYF	TGTGCCAGCAGTGAAGCCAGGTGGGCGCCTACAGATACGCAGTATTTT
TRBV28	TRBJ1-2	TRBD1	NA	CASSLRGVGYTF	TGTGCCAGCAGTCTCAGGGGGGTTGGCTACACCTTC
TRBV19	TRBJ1-1	TRBD1	NA	CASSRRQGTEAFF	TGTGCCAGTAGTAGGAGACAGGGGACTGAAGCTTTCTTT
TRBV9	TRBJ1-2	NA	NA	CASSPQTGHYGYTF	TGTGCCAGCAGCCCCCAGACAGGCCACTATGGCTACACCTTC
TRBV5-1	TRBJ1-1	NA	few	CASSLETGFTEAFF	TGCGCCAGCAGCTTGGAGACGGGGTTCACTGAAGCTTTCTTT
TRBV11-1	TRBJ2-7	NA	NA	CASSPPGSRYEQYF	TGTGCCAGCAGCCCCCCCGGGTCTAGGTACGAGCAGTACTTC
TRBV7-9	TRBJ1-2	TRBD1	NA	CASSLRDSQPGYTF	TGTGCCAGCAGCTTAAGGGACAGTCAACCTGGCTACACCTTC
TRBV10-3	TRBJ2-2	NA	NA	CATRPGFSTGELFF	TGTGCCACCAGGCCGGGGTTTTCCACCGGGGAGCTGTTTTTT
TRBV30	TRBJ2-3	NA	NA	CAWSRGSGSTDTQYF	TGTGCCTGGTCTCGGGGGTCCGGTAGCACAGATACGCAGTATTTT
TRBV7-9	TRBJ1-4	NA	NA	CASSPRIGGENEKLFF	TGTGCCAGCAGCCCCCGTATTGGGGGCGAGAATGAAAAACTGTTTTTT
TRBV11-2	TRBJ1-6	NA	NA	CASSSLQGVLGSPLHF	TGTGCCAGCAGCTCGCTACAGGGTGTACTAGGTTCACCCCTCCACTTT
TRBV28	TRBJ2-5	NA	NA	CASDPARGAPGETQYF	TGTGCCAGCGATCCCGCCCGGGGGGCGCCGGGGGAGACCCAGTACTTC
TRBV7-9	TRBJ1-5	NA	once	CASSLAREGQPQHF	TGTGCCAGCAGCTTAGCGCGCGAGGGCCAGCCCCAGCATTTT
TRBV2	TRBJ2-7	TRBD2	NA	CASWTSGSYEQYF	TGTGCCAGCTGGACTAGCGGATCCTACGAGCAGTACTTC
TRBV10-3	TRBJ1-2	TRBD1	few	CAISEYSPRTGDGYTF	TGTGCCATCAGTGAGTATTCACCCCGGACAGGGGATGGCTACACCTTC
TRBV15	TRBJ2-3	NA	NA	CATSRAVQSTDTQYF	TGTGCCACCAGCAGAGCCGTACAGAGCACAGATACGCAGTATTTT
TRBV5-4	TRBJ2-3	NA	NA	CASSLGTGDTQYF	TGTGCCAGCAGCCTCGGAACGGGGGATACGCAGTATTTT